The rows below give T cell receptor beta chains drawn from one sample of a study of response to subunit inactivated influenza vaccine. TCRdb reanalysed the RT-PCR reads using MiXCR and keeps one entry per CDR3 protein. The repertoire holds roughly 620,000 distinct CDR3 sequences, with around 10% as singletons. These same records also appear under a second study, on T cells expressing NK-cell markers.

This material consisted of PBMCs from blood, taken on the day of vaccination. These receptors originate from a man aged 50 or older who received an inactivated influenza vaccine. Each CDR3 is given with its conserved first and last residue. A D gene is named only where the DNA matches it firmly. Not every row has a clone size; where given, it reads once, few, many or a size class.

V gene: TRBV20-1
J gene: TRBJ2-2
D gene: -
clone size: few
CDR3 protein: CSARRFGGGLNTGELFF
CDR3 DNA: TGCAGTGCCAGACGTTTTGGCGGGGGCTTGAACACCGGGGAGCTGTTTTTT

V gene: TRBV6-5
J gene: TRBJ2-3
D gene: -
clone size: -
CDR3 protein: CASSYSGASGASTDTQYF
CDR3 DNA: TGTGCCAGCAGTTACTCGGGGGCTAGCGGAGCTAGCACAGATACGCAGTATTTT

V gene: TRBV12-5
J gene: TRBJ2-1
D gene: TRBD2
clone size: few
CDR3 protein: CASGPGLAGVDEQFF
CDR3 DNA: TGTGCTAGTGGCCCGGGACTAGCGGGAGTGGATGAGCAGTTCTTC

V gene: TRBV27
J gene: TRBJ2-3
D gene: TRBD2
clone size: many
CDR3 protein: CASMVQRGDTQYF
CDR3 DNA: TGTGCCAGCATGGTGCAGCGGGGTGATACGCAGTATTTT

V gene: TRBV19
J gene: TRBJ2-3
D gene: TRBD1
clone size: few
CDR3 protein: CASRRTGGGSSTDTQYF
CDR3 DNA: TGTGCCAGTCGTCGGACAGGGGGCGGCTCTAGCACAGATACGCAGTATTTT

V gene: TRBV11-2
J gene: TRBJ2-3
D gene: TRBD2
clone size: few
CDR3 protein: CASSPRLAGGTIGSDTQYF
CDR3 DNA: TGTGCCAGCAGCCCACGGCTAGCGGGAGGAACCATTGGGTCAGATACGCAGTATTTT

V gene: TRBV3-1
J gene: TRBJ1-2
D gene: -
clone size: -
CDR3 protein: CASSQGVGANYGYTF
CDR3 DNA: TGTGCCAGCAGCCAAGGCGTAGGGGCAAACTATGGCTACACCTTC

V gene: TRBV28
J gene: TRBJ2-2
D gene: -
clone size: many
CDR3 protein: CASSLGGGANTGELFF
CDR3 DNA: TGTGCCAGCAGTTTAGGAGGCGGGGCGAACACCGGGGAGCTGTTTTTT

V gene: TRBV4-3
J gene: TRBJ2-2
D gene: -
clone size: -
CDR3 protein: CASSGGPMAGELFF
CDR3 DNA: TGCGCCAGCAGTGGGGGACCTATGGCCGGGGAGCTGTTTTTT

V gene: TRBV14
J gene: TRBJ2-5
D gene: -
clone size: -
CDR3 protein: CASSQDSPLLSGPTQYF
CDR3 DNA: TGTGCCAGCAGCCAAGATTCCCCATTATTATCGGGGCCGACCCAGTACTTC

V gene: TRBV12-3/TRBV12-4
J gene: TRBJ2-1
D gene: TRBD2
clone size: many
CDR3 protein: CASSATSGSSLNEQFF
CDR3 DNA: TGTGCCAGCAGTGCGACTAGCGGGAGTTCCCTCAATGAGCAGTTCTTC

V gene: TRBV7-9
J gene: TRBJ2-5
D gene: -
clone size: -
CDR3 protein: CASSLGAQGGETQYF
CDR3 DNA: TGTGCCAGCAGCTTAGGGGCCCAGGGAGGAGAGACCCAGTACTTC

V gene: TRBV14
J gene: TRBJ2-7
D gene: TRBD2
clone size: -
CDR3 protein: CASSPKRTGFTLRWTSGLPYEQYF
CDR3 DNA: TGTGCCAGCAGCCCTAAAAGGACAGGATTTACTTTACGTTGGACTAGCGGGTTACCTTACGAGCAGTACTTC

V gene: TRBV5-1
J gene: TRBJ1-4
D gene: -
clone size: few
CDR3 protein: CASSLALAAGVNEKLFF
CDR3 DNA: TGCGCCAGCAGCTTGGCCTTGGCGGCAGGAGTTAATGAAAAACTGTTTTTT

V gene: TRBV24-1
J gene: TRBJ2-3
D gene: -
clone size: -
CDR3 protein: CATSGYGGGQPGTSTDTQYF
CDR3 DNA: TGTGCCACCAGTGGATACGGCGGAGGACAGCCTGGAACTAGCACAGATACGCAGTATTTT

V gene: TRBV5-1
J gene: TRBJ2-7
D gene: -
clone size: few
CDR3 protein: CASSPASGVTYEQYF
CDR3 DNA: TGCGCCAGCAGCCCCGCTTCGGGGGTAACCTACGAGCAGTACTTC

V gene: TRBV12-3/TRBV12-4
J gene: TRBJ2-3
D gene: TRBD1
clone size: -
CDR3 protein: CASSSGQASTDTQYF
CDR3 DNA: TGTGCCAGCAGCTCGGGACAGGCCAGCACAGATACGCAGTATTTT

V gene: TRBV27
J gene: TRBJ2-5
D gene: TRBD1
clone size: -
CDR3 protein: CASSAPATGGETQYF
CDR3 DNA: TGTGCCAGCAGTGCACCGGCGACAGGGGGGGAGACCCAGTACTTC

V gene: TRBV20-1
J gene: TRBJ2-2
D gene: -
clone size: few
CDR3 protein: CSARDPIALNTGELFF
CDR3 DNA: TGCAGTGCTAGAGATCCGATAGCACTGAACACCGGGGAGCTGTTTTTT

V gene: TRBV5-1
J gene: TRBJ2-2
D gene: -
clone size: -
CDR3 protein: CASSLPGLYTVELFF
CDR3 DNA: TGCGCCAGCAGCTTACCGGGACTCTACACCGTGGAGCTGTTTTTT

V gene: TRBV29-1
J gene: TRBJ2-7
D gene: -
clone size: -
CDR3 protein: CSVRQPSYEQYF
CDR3 DNA: TGCAGCGTTCGACAGCCATCCTACGAGCAGTACTTC

V gene: TRBV20-1
J gene: TRBJ2-5
D gene: TRBD2
clone size: few
CDR3 protein: CSATRGGLARGETQYF
CDR3 DNA: TGCAGTGCAACAAGGGGTGGACTAGCGAGGGGGGAGACCCAGTACTTC

V gene: TRBV29-1
J gene: TRBJ2-3
D gene: -
clone size: -
CDR3 protein: CSVVSGANTDTQYF
CDR3 DNA: TGCAGCGTTGTATCGGGCGCTAACACAGATACGCAGTATTTT

V gene: TRBV27
J gene: TRBJ1-2
D gene: -
clone size: -
CDR3 protein: CASSLSIRYGYTF
CDR3 DNA: TGTGCCAGCAGTTTATCGATTCGCTATGGCTACACCTTC

V gene: TRBV3-1
J gene: TRBJ2-3
D gene: TRBD1
clone size: few
CDR3 protein: CASSQVPRDRGTDTQYF
CDR3 DNA: TGTGCCAGCAGCCAAGTCCCGCGGGACAGGGGAACAGATACGCAGTATTTT

V gene: TRBV4-1
J gene: TRBJ1-3
D gene: -
clone size: many
CDR3 protein: CASSQDANSGNTIYF
CDR3 DNA: TGCGCCAGCAGCCAAGATGCAAACTCTGGAAACACCATATATTTT

V gene: TRBV10-2
J gene: TRBJ1-5
D gene: TRBD1
clone size: few
CDR3 protein: CASSEWTGSGNQPQHF
CDR3 DNA: TGCGCCAGCAGTGAGTGGACAGGGTCGGGCAATCAGCCCCAGCATTTT

V gene: TRBV14
J gene: TRBJ1-1
D gene: -
clone size: few
CDR3 protein: CASSQVAGHEAFF
CDR3 DNA: TGTGCCAGCAGCCAAGTAGCAGGACACGAAGCTTTCTTT

V gene: TRBV12-3/TRBV12-4
J gene: TRBJ1-1
D gene: TRBD1
clone size: few
CDR3 protein: CASSPLDRGRPTEAFF
CDR3 DNA: TGTGCCAGCAGCCCATTGGACAGGGGGCGACCCACTGAAGCTTTCTTT

V gene: TRBV3-1
J gene: TRBJ2-1
D gene: -
clone size: few
CDR3 protein: CASSQGTGGGFF
CDR3 DNA: TGTGCCAGCAGCCAAGGGACCGGGGGCGGTTTCTTC

V gene: TRBV6-1
J gene: TRBJ2-5
D gene: TRBD2
clone size: -
CDR3 protein: CASSRTSGGDQETQYF
CDR3 DNA: TGTGCCAGCAGTCGGACTAGCGGGGGGGATCAAGAGACCCAGTACTTC

V gene: TRBV9
J gene: TRBJ2-1
D gene: TRBD2
clone size: -
CDR3 protein: CASSPRRGTSSLNEQFF
CDR3 DNA: TGTGCCAGCAGCCCACGCAGGGGGACTAGCTCTCTCAATGAGCAGTTCTTC

V gene: TRBV7-8
J gene: TRBJ1-1
D gene: -
clone size: few
CDR3 protein: CASSLGWGVEAFF
CDR3 DNA: TGTGCCAGCAGCTTAGGGTGGGGGGTTGAAGCTTTCTTT

V gene: TRBV5-1
J gene: TRBJ1-2
D gene: -
clone size: -
CDR3 protein: CASSVRPGRSPPNYGYTF
CDR3 DNA: TGCGCCAGCAGCGTACGACCGGGACGCAGTCCCCCTAACTATGGCTACACCTTC

V gene: TRBV10-1
J gene: TRBJ1-2
D gene: -
clone size: few
CDR3 protein: CASSDDRRYTF
CDR3 DNA: TGCGCCAGCAGTGATGACAGACGCTACACCTTC

V gene: TRBV20-1
J gene: TRBJ1-4
D gene: -
clone size: few
CDR3 protein: CSASTMGGSAEKLFF
CDR3 DNA: TGCAGTGCTTCCACCATGGGGGGTAGCGCTGAAAAACTGTTTTTT

V gene: TRBV28
J gene: TRBJ2-7
D gene: -
clone size: -
CDR3 protein: CASSMTGPQEQYF
CDR3 DNA: TGTGCCAGCAGTATGACCGGGCCCCAGGAGCAGTACTTC

V gene: TRBV5-1
J gene: TRBJ2-3
D gene: TRBD1
clone size: many
CDR3 protein: CASSRTGGTDTQYF
CDR3 DNA: TGCGCCAGCAGCCGGACAGGGGGCACAGATACGCAGTATTTT

V gene: TRBV15
J gene: TRBJ2-1
D gene: -
clone size: -
CDR3 protein: CATSRVSRNNEQFF
CDR3 DNA: TGTGCCACCAGCAGAGTAAGCAGAAACAATGAGCAGTTCTTC

V gene: TRBV14
J gene: TRBJ1-1
D gene: TRBD1
clone size: few
CDR3 protein: CASSPARDRGRWGEAFF
CDR3 DNA: TGTGCCAGCAGCCCCGCCCGGGACAGGGGGCGCTGGGGTGAAGCTTTCTTT